The source of this TCR beta chain is a study of somatic mutations in cytotoxic T cells in rheumatoid arthritis. The V end lost 3 bases, the J end lost 8 bases, and 10 bases lay between the germline ends. The germline CDR1 and CDR2 sequences are LNHDA and SQIVND (reference sequence). The CDR3 has 13 residues. Measured with immunoSEQ multiplex PCR; TCRdb has only the in-frame clones, and not every one. The table shows some 14,000 clones, with 70% to 75% occurring only once. Sequencing was carried out using CD8+ T cells sorted from blood. The TCR sequence derives from an adult with rheumatoid arthritis. V usage is TRBV19 and J usage is TRBJ1-4; D is possibly TRBD1 (5 bases). DNA for the CDR3: TGTGCCAGTAGTATGACGAGGGGAGAAAAACTGTTTTTT. It yields the protein CASSMTRGEKLFF.